This T cell receptor beta chain stems from a study of T cell responses to AZD1222 COVID-19 vaccine. Worth noting for this clone: What it recognizes is unknown.

J gave up 4 bases and V 2 bases, and 1 base lay outside the gene matches. This CDR3 contains 14 residues. Germline V gives CDR1 MRHNA, CDR2 SNTAGT. Some clones are missing from TCRdb's copy, which holds only in-frame ones; the method was immunoSEQ multiplex PCR. This sample carries 200,000 or so clones, around 92% of them seen once, and the ten largest clones take 10%. Study results and limitations: Clonal diversity was possibly underestimated; the donors were predominantly white British and more often female.

The starting material was peripheral blood, obtained on day 0 of AZD1222 vaccination. The J gene is TRBJ2-2, the V gene TRBV6-4, with 7 bases lining up with TRBD2. The TCR originated in an adult in good health. The CDR3 reads CASSDGRATGELFF. The DNA of the CDR3 is TGTGCCAGCAGTGACGGGAGGGCCACCGGGGAGCTGTTTTTT.